A single TCR beta chain is shown here with its context. Its antigen target is currently unknown. No much larger clonotype is one base removed from it; base qualities were not supplied. The CDR3, cysteine through phenylalanine, is 13 amino acids long. Only the CDR3 DNA stays, 39 bases, in frame from base 1. V is pared back by 8 bases and J by 0 bases, with 5 bases lying between the germline termini. The source of the sample is a study of blood T cell repertoires in COVID-19 (dated by TCRdb to 2020 to 2022). General notes on the study: Collaborator samples came from the United States, Italy and Spain and covered acute and convalescent phases of COVID-19. The material from the prospective study consisted of cDNA or gDNA derived from T cells, B-cell-depleted T cells, or PBMCs. The dataset comprised deeply sampled blood TCRbeta repertoires from subjects exposed to, actively infected with, or recovered from COVID-19. The repertoires were released in a freely available public database meant as a resource for research on the immune response to SARS-CoV-2. The samples were drawn from the first 160 participants of the ongoing ImmuneRACE study and from more than 1,000 subjects provided by 6 global collaborators. The sample metadata nearly always contained a de-identified subject ID, COVID-19 status, age in years and sex. HLA class I and class II types, where available, came from metadata supplied by the sample provider rather than from assay-based typing.

The collaborating institutions used their own protocols to collect whole blood in K2EDTA tubes. For TCRbeta analysis, collaborator samples were shipped as frozen whole blood, as isolated PBMCs, or as DNA extracted from either sample type. TCRbeta CDR3 regions were amplified from genomic DNA using the immunoSEQ Assay, a bias-controlled multiplex PCR. As for how the authors treated the data: The number of nucleated cells in each sample was estimated by amplification of reference gene primers within the assay. Sequence reads were collapsed and filtered to measure the absolute abundance of every unique TCRbeta CDR3 rearrangement. Productive Simpson clonality was computed per sample as the square root of Simpson's diversity index over productive rearrangements. TCRdb provides this immuneACCESS table in a form limited to in-frame rearrangements. Some clones are lacking; in checked studies, under half of them reflect an unresolved V gene, and why the rest are absent is not known. For V, J and clone size, that table is used; D and trimming come from the DNA. The sample contains over 200,000 clones, over 65% of them found a single time. 2.5% to 4% of the sample is taken by the ten largest.

Overall study results and their limits: The quantity of clinical and demographic metadata differed by source and by participant and was supplied without curation.

Sequenced: peripheral blood. This TCR was recovered from an elderly woman with acute or convalescent COVID-19. The rearranged chain carries TRBV12-3 or TRBV12-4 and TRBJ2-6, and possibly TRBD2, on 5 matching bases. At the DNA level, the sequence is TGTGCCAGCGACTACTCTGGGGCCAACGTCCTGACTTTC. This translates into CASDYSGANVLTF.